A single sample gave rise to the 15 T cell receptor beta chains below, sequenced in a study of cytomegalovirus exposure and HLA in healthy donors. Generated by immunoSEQ multiplex PCR, the TCRdb table keeps only in-frame clones and is missing some. In the table there are around 230,000 clones, around 88% of which are singletons. The sample consisted of PBMCs. These receptors originate from a woman in her thirties in good health and CMV-seropositive.

The rearrangement uses TRBV4-1 and TRBJ2-1, with 11 bases matching TRBD2. The CDR3 loop spans 15 amino acids. CDR1 is MGHRA and CDR2 is YSYEKL in the germline V gene. J lost 10 bases, V lost 0 bases, and 5 bases had no gene match. In DNA form, the CDR3 reads TGCGCCAGCAGCCAAGAAATACTAGCGGGAGTCGAGCAGTTCTTC. This codes for CASSQEILAGVEQFF.

The chain has TRBV28 and TRBJ2-7; D is possibly TRBD2 (5 bases). The CDR3 is 14 residues long. In germline, CDR1 is MDHEN, CDR2 SYDVKM. V was cut by 5 bases and J by 2 bases, with 13 bases left in between. CDR3 nucleotides: TGTGCCAGCAGTCCCCCATCACTAGCCTACGAGCAGTACTTC. Protein product: CASSPPSLAYEQYF.

This CDR3 reads CASSLLSTHNEQFF. In DNA, the CDR3 is TGTGCCAGCAGCTTACTTAGTACCCACAATGAGCAGTTCTTC. The chain has TRBV7-2 and TRBJ2-1; D is undetermined. V was cut by 2 bases and J by 5 bases, with 10 bases left in between. The germline gives CDR1 SGHTA, CDR2 FQGNSA. The CDR3 spans 14 residues.

The V call is TRBV19, the J call TRBJ2-2; 9 positions match TRBD2. Germline loops: CDR1 LNHDA, CDR2 SQIVND (reference sequence). Unmatched junction bases numbered 9, after V lost 6 bases and J lost 4 bases. The CDR3 is 16 amino acids. The CDR3 sequence is CASRRPSGTLTGELFF. In nucleotides, the CDR3 is TGTGCCAGTAGGCGACCTAGCGGGACGCTCACCGGGGAGCTGTTTTTT.

The chain uses TRBV11-2 and TRBJ2-5; tentative D call: TRBD1 (6 bases). V lost 5 bases and J 4 bases, leaving 20 bases between the germline ends. The CDR3 loop spans 16 amino acids. The germline gives CDR1 SGHAT, CDR2 FQNNGV. The CDR3 here is CASSQMTGGYGETQYF. As DNA, the CDR3 is TGTGCCAGCAGCCAAATGACAGGCGGATACGGAGAGACCCAGTACTTC.

The J gene is TRBJ2-3, the V gene TRBV6-4, with TRBD1 matching over 7 bases. Per germline, CDR1 MRHNA and CDR2 SNTAGT. This CDR3 spans 13 amino acids. In nucleotides, the CDR3 is TGTGGGGCCGGGGACAGAGACACAGATACGCAGTATTTT. It specifies CGAGDRDTDTQYF.

The gene calls are TRBV29-1 and TRBJ2-3; D unclear. Germline CDR1 is SQVTM and CDR2 is ANQGSEA. The CDR3 totals 16 residues. V shed 0 bases and J shed 2 bases, with 15 bases lying between them. The CDR3 DNA follows: TGCAGCGTTGAAGATCTCTCCTCGATCTACACAGATACGCAGTATTTT. Its protein product is CSVEDLSSIYTDTQYF.

The chain has TRBV28 and TRBJ1-1; 7 bases match TRBD1. There are 12 residues in the CDR3. The V and J ends lost 3 bases and 8 bases, in that order; junction bases with no gene match: 3. The germline gives CDR1 MDHEN, CDR2 SYDVKM. The CDR3 loop is CASSFQGGEAFF. The CDR3 bases are TGTGCCAGCAGTTTCCAGGGGGGCGAAGCTTTCTTT. Variable domain in full (rest from reference TRBV28 and TRBJ1-1): DVKVTQSSRYLVKRTGEKVFLECVQDMDHENMFWYRQDPGLGLRLIYFSYDVKMKEKGDIPEGYSVSREKKERFSLILESASTNQTSMYLCASSFQGGEAFFGQGTRLTVV.

The chain links TRBV4-2 to TRBJ2-7, with TRBD2 matching 10 bases. From germline, CDR1 is LGHNA and CDR2 YNFKEQ. V gave up 2 bases and J gave up 1 base; unmatched junction bases: 2. This CDR3 spans 15 amino acids. In DNA, the CDR3 is TGTGCCAGCAGCCAACTAGCGGGAGCATCCTACGAGCAGTACTTC. Protein product: CASSQLAGASYEQYF.

This chain joins TRBV6-5 and TRBJ1-1; a possible D gene is TRBD1 (5 bases). Germline V gene sequence: CDR1 MNHEY, CDR2 SVGAGI. The CDR3 consists of 15 residues. V lost 0 bases and J lost 3, with 11 bases in between. CDR3: CASSYSPGLDTEAFF. The CDR3 bases are TGTGCCAGCAGTTACTCGCCAGGGCTTGACACTGAAGCTTTCTTT.

The chain combines TRBV5-4 with TRBJ2-1; a possible D gene is TRBD2 (5 bases). V was clipped by 4 bases and J by 0 bases, with 14 bases between them. Germline V gene lookup returns CDR1 SGHNT and CDR2 YYREEE (reference sequence). This CDR3 spans 16 amino acids. In DNA, the CDR3 is TGTGCCAGCAGCAGTGGACTGCCGAGCTCCTACAATGAGCAGTTCTTC. It yields the protein CASSSGLPSSYNEQFF.

The J gene is TRBJ2-1, the V gene TRBV19; 9 bases fit TRBD2. V was pared by 5 bases and J by 4 bases, with 9 bases of the junction left unmatched. The CDR3 length is 16 residues. The germline V gene encodes CDR1 LNHDA and CDR2 SQIVND (reference sequence). This chain's CDR3 is CASSLPGLATYNEQFF. The CDR3, as DNA: TGTGCCAGTAGTCTCCCGGGACTAGCAACTTACAATGAGCAGTTCTTC.

The chain combines TRBV11-3 with TRBJ2-2, with a possible D match to TRBD1 (7 bases). The CDR3 is 16 amino acids. From germline, CDR1 is SGHNT and CDR2 YENEEA. Trimming pared 5 bases from V and 5 bases from J, leaving 18 bases between. This chain's CDR3 is CASSDTRGAVTGELFF. CDR3 nucleotide sequence: TGTGCCAGCAGCGACACCAGGGGGGCGGTAACCGGGGAGCTGTTTTTT.

The chain is built from TRBV6-5 and TRBJ1-5; D is undetermined. V was shortened by 6 bases and J by 4 bases, with 13 bases between the two germline ends. This CDR3 spans 14 amino acids. Per germline, CDR1 MNHEY and CDR2 SVGAGI. CDR3 region: CASRAWAGNQPQHF. The CDR3 DNA is TGTGCCAGCAGAGCCTGGGCGGGGAATCAGCCCCAGCATTTT.

The rearrangement links TRBV28 to TRBJ2-4; unclear D gene. V dropped 7 bases and J dropped 2 bases, with 6 bases sitting between them. Germline V gene sequence: CDR1 MDHEN, CDR2 SYDVKM. This CDR3 region has 12 residues. In DNA form, the CDR3 reads TGTGCCAGCACCAGGTCCAAAAACATTCAGTACTTC. Protein product: CASTRSKNIQYF.